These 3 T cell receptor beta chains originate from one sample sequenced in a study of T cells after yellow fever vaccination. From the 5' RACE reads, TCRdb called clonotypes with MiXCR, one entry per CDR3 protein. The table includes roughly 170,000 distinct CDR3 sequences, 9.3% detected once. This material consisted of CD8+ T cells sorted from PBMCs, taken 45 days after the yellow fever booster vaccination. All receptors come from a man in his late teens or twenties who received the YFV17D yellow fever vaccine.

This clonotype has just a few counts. CDR3 amino acids: CSAKGGAGANVLTF. The DNA of the CDR3 is TGCAGTGCTAAGGGAGGGGCAGGGGCCAACGTCCTGACTTTC. J is TRBJ2-6 and V is TRBV20-1, with TRBD2 matching over 7 bases. Per germline, CDR1 DFQATT and CDR2 SNEGSKA (reference sequence). J gave up 4 bases and V 4 bases, and 4 bases lay outside the gene matches. This CDR3 has 14 amino acids.

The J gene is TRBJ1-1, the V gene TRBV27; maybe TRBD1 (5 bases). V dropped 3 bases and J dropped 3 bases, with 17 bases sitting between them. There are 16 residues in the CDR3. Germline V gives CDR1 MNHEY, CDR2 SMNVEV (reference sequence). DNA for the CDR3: TGTGCCAGCAGTTTGACGGGACCACCACTATACACTGAAGCTTTCTTT. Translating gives CASSLTGPPLYTEAFF.

The CDR3 loop is CASSFTATYEQYF. In nucleotides, the CDR3 is TGTGCCAGCAGTTTTACTGCGACCTACGAGCAGTACTTC. The rearrangement uses TRBV12-3 or TRBV12-4 and TRBJ2-7; D unclear. V was shortened by 3 bases and J by 2 bases, with 8 bases between the two germline ends. This CDR3 is 13 amino acids long.